Below are 31 T cell receptor beta chains sequenced from a single sample in a study of T cell changes during pregnancy in multiple sclerosis. Generated by immunoSEQ multiplex PCR, the TCRdb table keeps only in-frame clones and is missing some. Of 50,000 to 70,000 clones listed, around 92% are singletons. Material: peripheral blood, obtained after pregnancy. Receptors were obtained from a female donor in good health, enrolled as a control in a pregnancy study.

J is TRBJ1-1 and V is TRBV19, with no clear D. In germline, CDR1 is LNHDA, CDR2 SQIVND (reference sequence). Trimming cost V 3 bases and J 7 bases, with 15 bases left between them. The CDR3 consists of 14 residues. The DNA for the CDR3 is TGTGCCAGTAGTATTAATCAAGCCCGTGATGAAGCTTTCTTT. Protein: CASSINQARDEAFF.

The chain employs TRBV6-4 and TRBJ2-3; maybe TRBD1 (6 bases). CDR1 and CDR2 from the germline V gene are MRHNA and SNTAGT. Trimming removed 3 bases from V and 6 bases from J, with 10 bases in between. The CDR3 runs to 13 residues. CDR3 DNA: TGTGCCAGCAGTGAGGGGGCCCACGATACGCAGTATTTT. The encoded protein is CASSEGAHDTQYF.

The V gene is TRBV5-1, the J gene TRBJ1-2; D call uncertain. The CDR3 is made up of 15 amino acids. V was clipped by 2 bases and J by 0 bases, with 11 bases between them. Germline V gene sequence: CDR1 SGHRS, CDR2 YFSETQ. Here the CDR3 DNA reads TGCGCCAGCAGCTTTGGCACAGCTGCTAACTATGGCTACACCTTC. It specifies CASSFGTAANYGYTF.

The chain recombines TRBV7-2 with TRBJ2-1, with 11 bases fitting TRBD1. CDR1 and CDR2 (germline): SGHTA, FQGNSA. The CDR3 extends over 17 amino acids. The V and J ends lost 1 base and 7 bases, in that order; junction bases with no gene match: 9. CDR3 in amino acids: CASSLVVGQGGANEQFF. The CDR3 DNA reads TGTGCCAGCAGCTTAGTGGTGGGACAGGGGGGCGCGAATGAGCAGTTCTTC. The full variable domain, its missing parts supplied by reference TRBV7-2 and TRBJ2-1, is GAGVSQSPSNKVTEKGKDVELRCDPISGHTALYWYRQSLGQGLEFLIYFQGNSAPDKSGLPSDRFSAERTGGSVSTLTIQRTQQEDSAVYLCASSLVVGQGGANEQFFGPGTRLTVL.

This clone was seen once. The CDR3 sequence: CASSLPGQNRSPLHF. The DNA of the CDR3 is TGTGCCAGCAGCTTACCGGGACAGAATCGTTCACCCCTCCACTTT. The chain employs TRBV11-2 and TRBJ1-6; 7 positions agree with TRBD1. V shed 2 bases, J shed 9 bases, and the junction held 7 bases outside the gene matches. The CDR3 totals 15 residues. Germline CDR1 is SGHAT and CDR2 is FQNNGV.

The chain uses TRBV6-1 and TRBJ1-1; no reliable D call. Germline CDR1 MNHNS, CDR2 SASEGT. This CDR3 region has 14 residues. V lost 5 bases to trimming and J lost 0 bases, with 10 bases between them. The CDR3, as DNA: TGTGCCAGCAGTCAAAAGAGCATGAACACTGAAGCTTTCTTT. Its translation is CASSQKSMNTEAFF.

The V call is TRBV6-6, the J call TRBJ1-1; D not certain. The V gene lost 2 bases and the J gene lost 5 bases, with 15 bases spanning the gap. Germline assignment: CDR1 MNHNY and CDR2 SVGAGI (reference sequence). The CDR3 is made up of 15 amino acids. CDR3 nucleotide sequence: TGTGCCAGCAGTTACAGAGCGGCGTCGGGAACTGAAGCTTTCTTT. It specifies CASSYRAASGTEAFF.

The CDR3 here is CASTPSTGRNSPLHF. The DNA for the CDR3 is TGTGCCAGCACCCCGTCGACAGGGCGTAATTCACCCCTCCACTTT. The chain is built from TRBV6-5 and TRBJ1-6, with 7 bases lining up with TRBD1. CDR1 and CDR2 (germline): MNHEY, SVGAGI. This CDR3 has 15 amino acids. V lost 7 bases to trimming and J lost 6 bases; unmatched junction nucleotides: 9.

J is TRBJ1-2 and V is TRBV6-6, with unresolved D. Per germline, CDR1 MNHNY and CDR2 SVGAGI (reference sequence). The CDR3 contains 14 residues. V was pared by 2 bases and J by 7 bases, with 14 bases between. Here the CDR3 reads CASSYERAPGGYTF. The CDR3 DNA sequence: TGTGCCAGCAGTTACGAGAGGGCCCCTGGTGGCTACACCTTC.

This chain connects TRBV7-8 to TRBJ1-1, with 7 bases matching TRBD1. The CDR3 extends over 15 amino acids. Germline V gives CDR1 SGHVS, CDR2 FQNEAQ. V was pared by 4 bases and J by 2 bases, with 7 bases of the junction left unmatched. DNA of the CDR3: TGTGCCAGCAGCTCGCTGGGACAGATTAACACTGAAGCTTTCTTT. Its protein product is CASSSLGQINTEAFF.

J is TRBJ2-7 and V is TRBV6-5, with 9 bases aligning to TRBD1. CDR3 length: 13 amino acids. The germline V gene encodes CDR1 MNHEY and CDR2 SVGAGI. V dropped 6 bases and J dropped 2; count of bases not matched to a gene: 2. CDR3 region: CASRGQGTYEQYF. DNA for the CDR3: TGTGCCAGCAGGGGACAGGGCACCTACGAGCAGTACTTC.

The chain links TRBV30 to TRBJ1-6, with D maybe TRBD1 (5 bases). V gave up 6 bases and J gave up 5 bases, with 8 bases separating them. Germline CDR1 is GTSNPN and CDR2 is SVGIG (reference sequence). The CDR3 spans 12 residues. In DNA, the CDR3 is TGTGCCTGCTGCAGGGATAATTCACCCCTCCACTTT. Translation: CACCRDNSPLHF.

The chain uses TRBV25-1 and TRBJ1-5; the match to TRBD1 covers 9 bases. The trim removed 6 bases at V and 4 bases at J, leaving 4 bases unmatched. Germline-derived CDR1 and CDR2 are MGHDK and SYGVNS. This CDR3 region has 14 residues. Here the CDR3 reads CASRDRGENQPQHF. The CDR3 nucleotides read TGTGCCAGCAGAGACAGGGGGGAGAATCAGCCCCAGCATTTT.

The J gene is TRBJ2-7, the V gene TRBV14, with 12 bases identical to TRBD1. Germline V lookup: CDR1 SGHDN, CDR2 FVKESK. CDR3 size: 15 residues. V lost 6 bases and J lost 5; bases outside the gene matches: 8. The CDR3 protein is CASSLIGTGGNEQYF. CDR3 nucleotides: TGTGCCAGCAGTCTGATTGGGACAGGGGGCAACGAGCAGTACTTC. The variable domain in full, completed from reference TRBV14 and TRBJ2-7, reads EAGVTQFPSHSVIEKGQTVTLRCDPISGHDNLYWYRRVMGKEIKFLLHFVKESKQDESGMPNNRFLAERTGGTYSTLKVQPAELEDSGVYFCASSLIGTGGNEQYFGPGTRLTVT.

The gene calls are TRBV13 and TRBJ2-3, with 9 bases matching TRBD2. V was clipped by 5 bases and J by 6 bases; unmatched bases: 9. Germline CDR1 PRHDT, CDR2 FYEKMQ (reference sequence). The CDR3 is 15 amino acids. This chain's CDR3 is CASSPGRGGLDTQYF. For the CDR3, the DNA is TGTGCCAGCAGCCCCGGGCGGGGGGGCCTTGATACGCAGTATTTT.

The chain joins TRBV4-3 to TRBJ1-1, with a weak D call TRBD1 (6 bases). The CDR3 length is 16 residues. The germline V gene encodes CDR1 LGHNA and CDR2 YSLEER. V lost 0 bases and J lost 1, with 12 bases in between. CDR3 DNA: TGCGCCAGCAGCCAAGATCGACAGGTAGGGAACACTGAAGCTTTCTTT. This codes for CASSQDRQVGNTEAFF.

The V call is TRBV4-3, the J call TRBJ1-3; D is uncertain. V was shortened by 0 bases and J by 6 bases, with 12 bases between the two germline ends. Germline loops: CDR1 LGHNA, CDR2 YSLEER. The CDR3 extends over 15 amino acids. The CDR3 sequence: CASSQERGILNTIYF. DNA of the CDR3: TGCGCCAGCAGCCAAGAAAGAGGCATTCTAAACACCATATATTTT.

The genes are TRBV4-2 and TRBJ2-5, with D tentatively TRBD2 (7 bases). The CDR3 consists of 18 residues. Germline loops: CDR1 LGHNA, CDR2 YNFKEQ. The V end lost 4 bases, the J end lost 2 bases, and 23 bases lay between the germline ends. CDR3 sequence (DNA): TGTGCCAGCAGCCCACTCGGGGGCGGGGGAGGGGGACAAGAGACCCAGTACTTC. Amino acid sequence: CASSPLGGGGGGQETQYF.

The gene calls are TRBV15 and TRBJ2-7, with D perhaps TRBD1 (6 bases). Germline V CDR1 and CDR2: LNHNV, YYDKDF (reference sequence). The CDR3 covers 16 residues. Trimming shortened V by 1 base and J by 3 bases, and 16 bases separated the two germline ends. CDR3 nucleotides: TGTGCCACCAGCAGAGGGGCCGGACAGCTTAACTACGAGCAGTACTTC. Its translation is CATSRGAGQLNYEQYF.

This sequence joins TRBV9 and TRBJ1-6, with 8 positions matching TRBD1. Germline CDR1 is SGDLS and CDR2 is YYNGEE. The CDR3 is made up of 15 amino acids. The junction had 10 bases not matched to a gene; V was cut back by 4 bases and J by 10 bases. The CDR3 region is CASSSGQGKDSPLHF. DNA of the CDR3: TGTGCCAGCAGCTCCGGACAGGGTAAGGACTCACCCCTCCACTTT.

The V gene is TRBV19, the J gene TRBJ1-5; a possible D gene is TRBD1 (5 bases). V was shortened by 4 bases and J by 1 base, with 11 bases between the two germline ends. Germline CDR1 LNHDA, CDR2 SQIVND (reference sequence). The CDR3 covers 15 residues. For the CDR3, the DNA is TGTGCCAGTAGTAAGGGGAGGGGAAGCAATCAGCCCCAGCATTTT. Protein: CASSKGRGSNQPQHF.

The chain is built from TRBV5-1 and TRBJ1-1, with no clear D. The CDR3 is made up of 14 amino acids. The germline CDR1 and CDR2 sequences are SGHRS and YFSETQ. The V gene lost 2 bases and the J gene lost 0 bases, with 8 bases spanning the gap. CDR3 in amino acids: CASSFSGMNTEAFF. The CDR3 DNA sequence: TGCGCCAGCAGCTTTTCCGGGATGAACACTGAAGCTTTCTTT. The full variable domain, with the rest looked up from reference TRBV5-1 and TRBJ1-1, is KAGVTQTPRYLIKTRGQQVTLSCSPISGHRSVSWYQQTPGQGLQFLFEYFSETQRNKGNFPGRFSGRQFSNSRSEMNVSTLELGDSALYLCASSFSGMNTEAFFGQGTRLTVV.

The V and J genes are TRBV19 and TRBJ1-2; D remains ambiguous. Germline lookup yields CDR1 LNHDA and CDR2 SQIVND (reference sequence). V lost 7 bases, J lost 4 bases, and 28 bases lay in between. CDR3 size: 18 residues. The CDR3 loop reads CASTDRAGSFFYFYGYTF. CDR3 in DNA: TGTGCCAGTACCGACCGGGCGGGCAGCTTTTTTTACTTCTATGGCTACACCTTC.

The chain joins TRBV5-8 to TRBJ2-3; TRBD2 matches 7 bases. This CDR3 region has 16 residues. Trimming removed 4 bases from V and 5 bases from J; junction bases left unmatched: 13. Germline V gives CDR1 SGHTS, CDR2 YDEGEE. The CDR3 nucleotides read TGTGCCAGCAGCCCCGAAGGGCGGGGGTTGTTAGATACGCAGTATTTT. Protein product: CASSPEGRGLLDTQYF. The full variable domain, rest sourced from reference TRBV5-8 and TRBJ2-3, is EAGVTQSPTHLIKTRGQQATLRCSPISGHTSVYWYQQALGLGLQFLLWYDEGEERNRGNFPPRFSGRQFPNYSSELNVNALELEDSALYLCASSPEGRGLLDTQYFGPGTRLTVL.

This clone was counted a single time. The chain is built from TRBV30 and TRBJ2-7, with D possibly being TRBD2 (6 bases). Looked up from germline, CDR1 is GTSNPN and CDR2 is SVGIG (reference sequence). This CDR3 is built from 11 residues. V lost 3 bases and J lost 4, with 7 bases in between. The CDR3 DNA reads as TGTGCCTGGAGCCGGGAGTACGAGCAGTACTTC. This codes for CAWSREYEQYF.

This clone was counted a few times. V and J are TRBV5-1 and TRBJ1-2; tentatively, D is TRBD1 (5 bases). The CDR3 covers 14 residues. V lost 0 bases, J lost 5 bases, and 11 bases lay in between. Germline V CDR1 and CDR2: SGHRS, YFSETQ. Written as DNA, the CDR3 is TGCGCCAGCAGCTTGGCCCCCCGGACATATGGCTACACCTTC. It codes for CASSLAPRTYGYTF.

The chain carries TRBV11-2 and TRBJ2-1; 15 bases align to TRBD2. Germline V CDR1 and CDR2: SGHAT, FQNNGV. V lost 5 bases to trimming and J lost 9 bases; unmatched junction nucleotides: 5. The CDR3 loop spans 15 amino acids. This CDR3 reads CASSLGLAGGGEQFF. CDR3 sequence (DNA): TGTGCCAGCAGCCTTGGACTAGCGGGGGGGGGTGAGCAGTTCTTC.

This chain links TRBV5-1 with TRBJ1-1, with D uncertain. CDR1 SGHRS and CDR2 YFSETQ come from the germline V gene. The CDR3 has 14 amino acids. Trimming pared 0 bases from V and 1 base from J, leaving 7 bases between. CDR3 in amino acids: CASSLAGRNTEAFF. Here the CDR3 DNA reads TGCGCCAGCAGCTTGGCCGGGAGGAACACTGAAGCTTTCTTT.

The J gene is TRBJ2-1, the V gene TRBV7-3; 8 nucleotides line up with TRBD1. The CDR3 extends over 14 amino acids. Unmatched junction bases numbered 9, after V lost 5 bases and J lost 9 bases. Germline CDR1 is SGHTA and CDR2 is FQGTGA. The CDR3 sequence: CASSPGTGGTEQFF. CDR3 DNA: TGTGCCAGCAGCCCCGGGACAGGCGGAACTGAGCAGTTCTTC.

V is TRBV4-1 and J is TRBJ1-3; D remains unclear. Deletions cut 4 bases from V and 3 bases from J, with 10 bases between. Looked up from germline, CDR1 is MGHRA and CDR2 is YSYEKL. The CDR3 extends over 14 amino acids. The DNA for the CDR3 is TGCGCCAGCAGCCCCGGACTGCTTGGAAACACCATATATTTT. Translated, it gives CASSPGLLGNTIYF.

This chain joins TRBV2 and TRBJ1-4; 9 nucleotides match TRBD1. The length of the CDR3 is 16 residues. After removal of 5 bases from V and 0 bases from J, the junction contained 4 bases not matched to a gene. The germline V gene has CDR1 SNHLY and CDR2 FYNNEI. CDR3 bases: TGTGCCAGCAGTACACAGGGGGCCTCAACTAATGAAAAACTGTTTTTT. Protein sequence: CASSTQGASTNEKLFF. The full variable domain, completed using reference TRBV2 and TRBJ1-4, is EPEVTQTPSHQVTQMGQEVILRCVPISNHLYFYWYRQILGQKVEFLVSFYNNEISEKSEIFDDQFSVERPDGSNFTLKIRSTKLEDSAMYFCASSTQGASTNEKLFFGSGTQLSVL.